This T cell receptor (beta chain) came from a study of blood T cells in healthy people across ages. Sample-barcoded 5' priming and a J-beta primer mix drove a second PCR of roughly 6 to 12 cycles. TCRdb analysed the 5' RACE reads with MiXCR anew, one entry per CDR3 protein. In the table there are just under 750,000 distinct CDR3 sequences, 20% to 25% of which are singletons. This clonotype was seen many times. Its target is not known. CDR3 length: 17 amino acids. Germline assignment: CDR1 SGHVS and CDR2 FNYEAQ. Trimming pared 5 bases from V and 3 bases from J, leaving 20 bases between. Findings and caveats of the study: Older individuals had lower TCR beta diversity per million T cells (the decline was roughly linear). TCR beta diversity was tightly associated with the proportion of naive T cells. No conclusive comparison of naive versus antigen-experienced cells was possible with unsorted PBMCs. Estimated diversity across one million T cells was deemed an underestimate.

This clonotype was obtained from a man in his 70s in good health. J is TRBJ1-5 and V is TRBV7-6, with no clear D. The sample taken for sequencing was blood. DNA of the CDR3: TGTGCCAGCAGCCCACTCTGGGCAGGTGATTACAATCAGCCCCAGCATTTT. Protein sequence: CASSPLWAGDYNQPQHF.